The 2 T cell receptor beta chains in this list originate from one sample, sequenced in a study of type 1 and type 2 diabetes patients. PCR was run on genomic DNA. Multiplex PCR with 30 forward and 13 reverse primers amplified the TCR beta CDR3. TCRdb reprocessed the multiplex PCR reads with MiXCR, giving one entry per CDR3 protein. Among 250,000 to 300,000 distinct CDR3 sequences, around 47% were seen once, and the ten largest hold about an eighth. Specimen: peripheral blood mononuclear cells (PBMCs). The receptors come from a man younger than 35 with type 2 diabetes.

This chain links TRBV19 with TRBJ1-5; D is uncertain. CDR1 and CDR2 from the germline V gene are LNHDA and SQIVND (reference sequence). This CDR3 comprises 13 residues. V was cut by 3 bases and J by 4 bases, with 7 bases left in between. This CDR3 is CASSIAGNQPQHF. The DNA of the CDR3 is TGTGCCAGTAGTATTGCAGGTAATCAGCCCCAGCATTTT.

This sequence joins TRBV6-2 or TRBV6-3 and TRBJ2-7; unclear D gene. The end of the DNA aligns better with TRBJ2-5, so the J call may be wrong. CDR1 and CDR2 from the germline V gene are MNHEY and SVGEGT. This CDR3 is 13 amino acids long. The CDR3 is CASSVRRKETQYF. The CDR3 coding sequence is TGTGCCAGCAGTGTAAGGCGGAAAGAGACCCAGTACTTC.